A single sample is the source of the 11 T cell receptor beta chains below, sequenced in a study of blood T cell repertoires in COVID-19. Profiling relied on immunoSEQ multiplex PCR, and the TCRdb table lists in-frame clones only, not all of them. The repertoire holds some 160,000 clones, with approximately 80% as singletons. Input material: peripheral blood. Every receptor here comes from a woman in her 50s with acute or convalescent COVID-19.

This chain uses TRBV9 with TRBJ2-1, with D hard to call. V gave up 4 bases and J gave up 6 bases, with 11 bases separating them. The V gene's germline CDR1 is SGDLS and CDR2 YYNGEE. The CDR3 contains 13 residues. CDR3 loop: CASSPPVVNEQFF. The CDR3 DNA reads TGTGCCAGCAGCCCCCCCGTCGTCAATGAGCAGTTCTTC.

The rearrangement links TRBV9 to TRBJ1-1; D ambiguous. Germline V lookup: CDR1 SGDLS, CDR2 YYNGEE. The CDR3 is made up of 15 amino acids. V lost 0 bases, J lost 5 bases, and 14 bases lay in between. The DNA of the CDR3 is TGTGCCAGCAGCGTAGCTCGGGGAGTGGCTACTGAAGCTTTCTTT. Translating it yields CASSVARGVATEAFF.

Here the CDR3 reads CATSDRGETQYF. The DNA of the CDR3 is TGCGCCACCTCGGACCGCGGGGAGACCCAGTACTTC. This sequence joins TRBV5-1 and TRBJ2-5, with D maybe TRBD2 (5 bases). Germline CDR1 is SGHRS and CDR2 is YFSETQ. V shed 9 bases and J shed 5 bases, with 14 bases lying between them. This CDR3 spans 12 amino acids.

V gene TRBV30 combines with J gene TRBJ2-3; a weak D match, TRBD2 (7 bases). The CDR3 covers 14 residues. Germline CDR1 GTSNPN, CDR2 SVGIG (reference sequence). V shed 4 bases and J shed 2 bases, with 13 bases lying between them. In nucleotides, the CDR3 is TGTGCCTGGAAATCGGGGGGCCCCACAGATACGCAGTATTTT. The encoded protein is CAWKSGGPTDTQYF.

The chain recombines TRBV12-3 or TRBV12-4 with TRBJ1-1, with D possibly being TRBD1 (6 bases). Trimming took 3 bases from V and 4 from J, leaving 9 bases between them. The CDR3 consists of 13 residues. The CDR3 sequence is CASSFGGPTEAFF. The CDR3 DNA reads TGTGCCAGCAGTTTCGGGGGGCCCACTGAAGCTTTCTTT.

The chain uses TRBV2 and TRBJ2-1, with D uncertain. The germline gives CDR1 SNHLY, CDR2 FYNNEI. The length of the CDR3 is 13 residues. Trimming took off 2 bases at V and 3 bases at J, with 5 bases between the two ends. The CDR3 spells CASSEYGYNEQFF. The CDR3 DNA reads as TGTGCCAGCAGTGAATACGGCTACAATGAGCAGTTCTTC.

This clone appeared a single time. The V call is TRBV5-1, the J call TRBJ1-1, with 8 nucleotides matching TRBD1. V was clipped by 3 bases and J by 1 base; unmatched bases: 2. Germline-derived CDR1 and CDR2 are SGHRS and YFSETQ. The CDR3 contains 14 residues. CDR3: CASSWTGKNTEAFF. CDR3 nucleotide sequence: TGCGCCAGCAGCTGGACAGGGAAGAACACTGAAGCTTTCTTT. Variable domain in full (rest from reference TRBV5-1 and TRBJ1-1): KAGVTQTPRYLIKTRGQQVTLSCSPISGHRSVSWYQQTPGQGLQFLFEYFSETQRNKGNFPGRFSGRQFSNSRSEMNVSTLELGDSALYLCASSWTGKNTEAFFGQGTRLTVV.

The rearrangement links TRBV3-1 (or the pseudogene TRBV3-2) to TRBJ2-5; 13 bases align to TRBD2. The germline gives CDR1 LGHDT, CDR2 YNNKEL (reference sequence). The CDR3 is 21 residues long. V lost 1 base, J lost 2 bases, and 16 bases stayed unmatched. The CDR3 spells CASSQVQALTSGGSIQETQYF. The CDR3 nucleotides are TGTGCCAGCAGCCAAGTCCAGGCCTTGACTAGCGGGGGGTCCATACAAGAGACCCAGTACTTC.

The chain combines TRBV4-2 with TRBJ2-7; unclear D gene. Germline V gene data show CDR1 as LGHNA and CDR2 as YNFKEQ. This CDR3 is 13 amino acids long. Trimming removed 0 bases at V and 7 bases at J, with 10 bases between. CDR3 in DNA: TGTGCCAGCAGCCAAGATCGAGGAGTGGAGCAGTACTTC. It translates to CASSQDRGVEQYF.

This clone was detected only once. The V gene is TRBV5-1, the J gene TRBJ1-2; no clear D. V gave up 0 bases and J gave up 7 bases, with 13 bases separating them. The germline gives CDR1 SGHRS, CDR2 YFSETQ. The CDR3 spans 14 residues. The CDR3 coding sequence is TGCGCCAGCAGCTTGGTTCAACGAACGGGTGGCTACACCTTC. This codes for CASSLVQRTGGYTF.

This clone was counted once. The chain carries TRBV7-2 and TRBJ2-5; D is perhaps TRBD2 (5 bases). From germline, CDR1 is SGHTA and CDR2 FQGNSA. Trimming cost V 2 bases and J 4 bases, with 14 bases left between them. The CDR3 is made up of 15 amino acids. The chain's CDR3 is CASSLQLVRGETQYF. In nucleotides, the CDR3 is TGTGCCAGCAGCTTACAACTTGTACGGGGAGAGACCCAGTACTTC.